This entry features one T cell receptor (beta chain) sequence. The sample originates from a study of control samples from healthy donors and cancer patients. Assay: immunoSEQ multiplex PCR; the TCRdb copy retains only in-frame clones and omits some. The table includes about 130,000 clones, just under 90% detected once. In germline, CDR1 is LNHDA, CDR2 SQIVND (reference sequence). CDR3 length: 12 residues. The germline V and J ends were trimmed by 5 bases and 5 bases, with 10 bases remaining between them. The gene calls are TRBV19 and TRBJ2-7; no firm D call. Sample: PBMCs. The origin of this receptor is a man aged 45-65 years with head and neck cancer. This CDR3 is CASSPDENEQYF. The CDR3 region has the DNA TGTGCCAGTAGTCCTGACGAGAACGAGCAGTACTTC.